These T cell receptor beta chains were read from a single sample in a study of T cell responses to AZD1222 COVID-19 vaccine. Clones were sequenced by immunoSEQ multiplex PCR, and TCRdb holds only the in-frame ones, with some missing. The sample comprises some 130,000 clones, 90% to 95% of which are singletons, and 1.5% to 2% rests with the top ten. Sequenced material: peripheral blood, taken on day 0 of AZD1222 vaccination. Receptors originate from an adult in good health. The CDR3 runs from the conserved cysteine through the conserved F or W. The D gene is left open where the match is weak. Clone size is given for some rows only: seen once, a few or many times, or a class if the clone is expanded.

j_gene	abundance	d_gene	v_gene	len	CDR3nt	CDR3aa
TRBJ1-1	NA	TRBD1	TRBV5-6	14	TGTGCCAGCAGCTTTTGGGACAGGGTAGGTGAAGCTTTCTTT	CASSFWDRVGEAFF
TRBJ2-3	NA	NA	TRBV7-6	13	TGTGCCACCCGAGCGCTAGACACAGATACGCAGTATTTT	CATRALDTDTQYF
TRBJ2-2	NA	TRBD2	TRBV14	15	TGTGCCAGCAGCCACGTCCTAGCGGGAGTCGGGGAGCTGTTTTTT	CASSHVLAGVGELFF
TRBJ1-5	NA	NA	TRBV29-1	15	TGCAGCGCGTCCGGGTCCCAGGGAAACAATCAGCCCCAGCATTTT	CSASGSQGNNQPQHF
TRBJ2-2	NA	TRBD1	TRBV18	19	TGTGCCAGCTCACCAAGAAGGACAGGGGGCATCATGAACACCGGGGAGCTGTTTTTT	CASSPRRTGGIMNTGELFF
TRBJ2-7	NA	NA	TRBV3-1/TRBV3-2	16	TGTGCCAGCAGCCAAAACCTAATAAGCATCGCCTACGAGCAGTACTTC	CASSQNLISIAYEQYF
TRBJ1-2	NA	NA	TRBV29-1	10	TGCAGCGTTGAAGAAGAGGGCTACACCTTC	CSVEEEGYTF
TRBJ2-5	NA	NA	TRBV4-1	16	TGCGCCAGCAGCCAAGGTCTGATGGGCACGCAAGAGACCCAGTACTTC	CASSQGLMGTQETQYF
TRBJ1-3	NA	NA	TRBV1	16	TGCACCAGCAGCCAAGACCTGGGGGCTTATGGAAACACCATATATTTT	CTSSQDLGAYGNTIYF
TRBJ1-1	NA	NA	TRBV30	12	TGTGCCTGGGGCCCCCTGAACACTGAAGCTTTCTTT	CAWGPLNTEAFF
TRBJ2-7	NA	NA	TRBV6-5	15	TGTGCCAGCAGTTACTCGCCTACTTCGCAGAACGAGCAGTACTTC	CASSYSPTSQNEQYF
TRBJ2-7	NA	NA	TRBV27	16	TGTGCCAGCAGTTTTGGTACTCCACATTCAGCCTACGAGCAGTACTTC	CASSFGTPHSAYEQYF
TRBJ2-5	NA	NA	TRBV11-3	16	TGTGCCAGCAGCTTAGCGTGGGAGTATGGCAAAGAGACCCAGTACTTC	CASSLAWEYGKETQYF
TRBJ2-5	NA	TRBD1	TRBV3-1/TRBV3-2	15	TGTGCCAGCACCCGCGGGACAGGGAGAGGGGAGACCCAGTACTTC	CASTRGTGRGETQYF
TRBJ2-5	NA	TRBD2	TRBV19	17	TGTGCCAGTAGTGCCCCACTAGCGGGGGGCGGGGAAGAGACCCAGTACTTC	CASSAPLAGGGEETQYF
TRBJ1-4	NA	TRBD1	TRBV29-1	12	TGCAGCGTGGGGGGACAGAATGAAAAACTGTTTTTT	CSVGGQNEKLFF
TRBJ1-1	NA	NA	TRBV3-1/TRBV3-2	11	TGTGCCAGCAGCCAAGGGGGTCTAGCTTTCTTT	CASSQGGLAFF
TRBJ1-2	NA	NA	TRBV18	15	TGTGCCAGCTCACCACCGGGAGCGCAGGTGGGAGGCTACACCTTC	CASSPPGAQVGGYTF
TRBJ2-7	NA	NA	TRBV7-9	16	TGTGCCAGCAGCCCAGTGGCCCGACTTTCACCAAGCGAGCAGTACTTC	CASSPVARLSPSEQYF
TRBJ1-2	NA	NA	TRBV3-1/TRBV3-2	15	TGTGCCAGCAGCCAAGAAGAGGTCCCGAACTATGGCTACACCTTC	CASSQEEVPNYGYTF
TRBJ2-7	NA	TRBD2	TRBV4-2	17	TGTGCCAGCAGCCAAGTTGGGCTAGCGGGAGGGCCCTACGAGCAGTACTTC	CASSQVGLAGGPYEQYF
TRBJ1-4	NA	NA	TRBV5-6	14	TGTGCCAGCAGCTACCGGGACACTAATGAAAAACTGTTTTTT	CASSYRDTNEKLFF
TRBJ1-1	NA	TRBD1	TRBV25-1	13	TGTGCCAGCAGTACATTACAGGGGAGGGAAGCTTTCTTT	CASSTLQGREAFF
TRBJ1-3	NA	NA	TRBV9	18	TGTGCCAGCAGCGGAAGCAGGAGATTGTCTAACTCTGGAAACACCATATATTTT	CASSGSRRLSNSGNTIYF
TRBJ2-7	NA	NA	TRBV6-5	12	TGTGCCAGCAGCTGGGAGCCCTACGAGCAGTACTTC	CASSWEPYEQYF
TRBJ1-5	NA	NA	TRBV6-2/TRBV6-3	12	TGTGCCAGCAGTACGCCTCGGGGGCCCCAGCATTTT	CASSTPRGPQHF
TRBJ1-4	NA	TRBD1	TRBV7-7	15	TGTGCTAGCAGTTCGACAGGGGGCCTAGGAGAAAAACTGTTTTTT	CASSSTGGLGEKLFF
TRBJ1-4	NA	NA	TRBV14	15	TGTGCCAGCAGCCAAGCTGCAGGGGTATTTGAAAAACTGTTTTTT	CASSQAAGVFEKLFF
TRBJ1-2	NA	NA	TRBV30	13	TGTGCCTGGAGTGTACTGGGGGGGCATGGCTACACCTTC	CAWSVLGGHGYTF
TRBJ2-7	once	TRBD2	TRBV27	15	TGTGCCAGCAGTTCGGTAGCGGGAGGGCCCTACGAGCAGTACTTC	CASSSVAGGPYEQYF
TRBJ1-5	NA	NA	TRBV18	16	TGTGCCAGCTCACCTCCTGGCCCTACGGAAAATCAGCCCCAGCATTTT	CASSPPGPTENQPQHF
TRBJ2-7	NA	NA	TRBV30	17	TGTGCCTGGAGGGATTTCACAGGGTCGGTTAATTACTACGAGCAGTACTTC	CAWRDFTGSVNYYEQYF
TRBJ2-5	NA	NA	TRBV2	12	TGTGCCAGCAGTCGGGACCCCAAGACCCAGTACTTC	CASSRDPKTQYF
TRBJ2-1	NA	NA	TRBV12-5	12	TGTGCTAGTGGTTTCAGTTACAATGAGCAGTTCTTC	CASGFSYNEQFF
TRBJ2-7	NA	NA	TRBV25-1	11	TGTGCCAGCAGCTCAGGCTACGAGCAGTACTTC	CASSSGYEQYF